The source of this T cell receptor (beta chain) is a study of cytotoxic CD8 clonotypes in ibrutinib-treated CLL. Profiled with immunoSEQ multiplex PCR; TCRdb holds only in-frame clones, not every one. Of about 56,000 clones listed, 56% are singletons. The sample holds a few counts of this clone. Germline V lookup: CDR1 SGHNT, CDR2 YENEEA. This CDR3 contains 13 residues. Trimming took off 5 bases at V and 0 bases at J, with 8 bases between the two ends. The sequence came from a human donor with chronic lymphocytic leukemia. Sample: PBMCs, taken after 24 months of ibrutinib treatment. The rearrangement uses TRBV11-3 and TRBJ2-7; D gene ambiguous. The CDR3 coding sequence is TGTGCCAGCAGCCTCCCCAACTCCTACGAGCAGTACTTC. It encodes CASSLPNSYEQYF.